The 21 T cell receptor beta chains presented below share a single source sample, sequenced in a study of blood T cells in healthy people across ages. Alongside a J-beta primer mix, a sample-barcoded 5' primer served in a second PCR lasting roughly 7 to 12 cycles. From the 5' RACE reads, TCRdb called clonotypes with MiXCR, one entry per CDR3 protein. The table records about 730,000 distinct CDR3 sequences, roughly 43% of them present only once. The sequenced material came from blood. Receptors originate from a woman in her fifties or sixties in good health.

About this clonotype itself: The junction shows a germline mismatch at one end, possibly a read error. The chain carries TRBV29-1 and TRBJ2-5; 8 bases align to TRBD2. This CDR3 has 14 residues. Germline V CDR1 and CDR2: SQVTM, ANQGSEA. CDR3 sequence reads: CSVDGGRTRNEQYF. The CDR3 nucleotides read TGTAGCGTTGATGGCGGGAGGACCAGGAATGAGCAGTACTTC.

In its sample, this clonotype was seen a few times. The chain carries TRBV7-2 and TRBJ2-5; 8 positions agree with TRBD2. There are 15 residues in the CDR3. V lost 5 bases to trimming and J lost 6 bases; unmatched junction nucleotides: 11. Germline V CDR1 and CDR2: SGHTA, FQGNSA. This CDR3 reads CASSTQSGSGKTQYF. The CDR3 nucleotides read TGTGCCAGCAGCACCCAAAGCGGGAGCGGGAAGACCCAGTACTTC.

This rearrangement joins TRBV14 to TRBJ1-3, with 8 bases aligning to TRBD1. The CDR3 sequence is 14 residues long. The germline gives CDR1 SGHDN, CDR2 FVKESK. The V segment lost 10 bases and the J segment 0 bases; nucleotides outside the gene matches: 5. Here the CDR3 DNA reads TGTGCCAAACTCGGACAGGGCTCTGGAAACACCATATATTTT. Encoded protein: CAKLGQGSGNTIYF.

This clonotype has only a few counts. The chain joins TRBV20-1 to TRBJ1-1, with D perhaps TRBD1 (5 bases). The V gene lost 0 bases and the J gene lost 1 base, with 12 bases spanning the gap. This CDR3 spans 15 amino acids. CDR1 and CDR2 from the germline V gene are DFQATT and SNEGSKA (reference sequence). CDR3 in amino acids: CSARESGQSNTEAFF. The CDR3 DNA reads as TGCAGTGCTAGAGAATCGGGGCAGTCGAACACTGAAGCTTTCTTT.

This clonotype was detected once. This chain joins TRBV12-3 or TRBV12-4 and TRBJ2-1; D is uncertain. This CDR3 comprises 21 residues. Trimming pared 4 bases from V and 6 bases from J, leaving 34 bases between. This CDR3 is CASSSLPTVLVDTLPGNEQFF. The DNA of the CDR3 is TGTGCCAGCAGTTCTCTCCCCACTGTTTTAGTGGATACGCTACCAGGCAATGAGCAGTTCTTC.

V gene TRBV2 combines with J gene TRBJ1-5, with D tentatively TRBD1 (5 bases). V was pared by 4 bases and J by 5 bases, with 12 bases between. CDR1 SNHLY and CDR2 FYNNEI come from the germline V gene. The CDR3 has 14 residues. DNA of the CDR3: TGTGCCAGCAGTGTGGGCAGGGTAGATCAGCCCCAGCATTTT. This encodes CASSVGRVDQPQHF. Together with reference TRBV2 and TRBJ1-5, the CDR3 gives the full variable domain: EPEVTQTPSHQVTQMGQEVILRCVPISNHLYFYWYRQILGQKVEFLVSFYNNEISEKSEIFDDQFSVERPDGSNFTLKIRSTKLEDSAMYFCASSVGRVDQPQHFGDGTRLSIL.

This clonotype was observed many times. The chain has TRBV29-1 and TRBJ2-1; 10 bases are shared with TRBD2. Per germline, CDR1 SQVTM and CDR2 ANQGSEA. CDR3 length: 16 residues. The junction had 9 bases not matched to a gene; V was cut back by 4 bases and J by 3 bases. The CDR3 loop is CSVARLAGVVYNEQFF. CDR3 DNA: TGCAGCGTTGCTCGGCTAGCGGGGGTGGTCTACAATGAGCAGTTCTTC.

This clonotype was detected only once. The rearrangement joins TRBV18 to TRBJ2-7; TRBD2 matches 7 bases. The CDR3 runs to 15 residues. CDR1 KGHSH and CDR2 LQKENI come from the germline V gene. V lost 0 bases to trimming and J lost 4 bases; unmatched junction nucleotides: 6. The CDR3 region has the DNA TGTGCCAGCTCACCACCGTCTAGCGGTGAATACGAGCAGTACTTC. It encodes CASSPPSSGEYEQYF.

This clonotype was counted only a few times. The chain has TRBV7-2 and TRBJ2-2; perhaps TRBD1 as D (5 bases). Trimming cost V 4 bases and J 4 bases, with 13 bases left between them. This CDR3 contains 15 residues. Germline CDR1 reads SGHTA; CDR2 reads FQGNSA. The CDR3 DNA is TGTGCCAGCAGCTCGCTGCAGGGTCCCACCGGGGAGCTGTTTTTT. As protein: CASSSLQGPTGELFF.

In its sample, this clonotype was seen many times. V usage is TRBV29-1 and J usage is TRBJ2-1, with 9 nucleotides matching TRBD1. The CDR3 sequence is 17 residues long. Germline values: CDR1 SQVTM, CDR2 ANQGSEA. The V and J ends lost 3 bases and 5 bases, in that order; junction bases with no gene match: 14. DNA of the CDR3: TGCAGCGTTGAGGGACAGGGAGGTGATATCTGGGACAATGAGCAGTTCTTC. Translated: CSVEGQGGDIWDNEQFF.

At least ten counts were recorded for this clonotype. This chain joins TRBV4-2 and TRBJ2-1; D uncertain. CDR1 and CDR2 (germline): LGHNA, YNFKEQ. Trimming removed 0 bases from V and 0 bases from J, with 12 bases in between. There are 17 residues in the CDR3. Here the CDR3 reads CASSQDPPQSSYNEQFF. Written as DNA, the CDR3 is TGTGCCAGCAGCCAAGATCCCCCTCAAAGCTCCTACAATGAGCAGTTCTTC.

Regarding this clonotype: A much larger clone sits a single nucleotide away, making a read error possible. V gene TRBV29-1 combines with J gene TRBJ2-7; D tentatively fits TRBD1 or TRBD2 (6 bases each). CDR1 and CDR2 from the germline V gene are SQVTM and ANQGSEA. The V end lost 4 bases, the J end lost 6 bases, and 19 bases lay between the germline ends. This CDR3 has 14 residues. The DNA of the CDR3 is TGCAGCGTTGGCGGAGGGGGAACCCTGGGCGAGCAGTACTTC. Encoded protein: CSVGGGGTLGEQYF.

The V gene is TRBV27, the J gene TRBJ1-5; tentative D call: TRBD1 (6 bases). Looked up from germline, CDR1 is MNHEY and CDR2 is SMNVEV (reference sequence). V was pared by 3 bases and J by 2 bases, with 11 bases between. CDR3 length equals 15 residues. The CDR3 DNA reads TGTGCCAGCAGTTTTACAGGGTTTGGCAATCAGCCCCAGCATTTT. Residues: CASSFTGFGNQPQHF.

This clonotype has just a few counts. The chain combines TRBV2 with TRBJ2-2; 10 positions match TRBD1. Germline CDR1 is SNHLY and CDR2 is FYNNEI. This CDR3 contains 16 residues. The J segment lost 7 bases and the V segment lost 5 bases, leaving 10 bases of the junction unmatched. CDR3 DNA: TGTGCCAGCAGTACCACCGACAGGGGGCTCGGCGGGGAGCTGTTTTTT. Protein product: CASSTTDRGLGGELFF.

The V call is TRBV6-5, the J call TRBJ2-1; 7 bases agree with TRBD2. V trimming: 0 bases; J trimming: 1 base; junction bases outside the gene matches: 9. Germline assignment: CDR1 MNHEY and CDR2 SVGAGI. The CDR3 contains 18 residues. The CDR3 coding sequence is TGTGCCAGCAGTTACTCTCCCAGCGGGGAGGGGTCCTACAATGAGCAGTTCTTC. Translated: CASSYSPSGEGSYNEQFF.

The chain employs TRBV25-1 and TRBJ2-1; D is possibly TRBD2 (7 bases). CDR1 is MGHDK, CDR2 SYGVNS, per germline. The CDR3 covers 15 residues. V lost 4 bases and J lost 4, with 14 bases in between. CDR3 sequence: CASSGGGGAYNEQFF. The CDR3 DNA sequence: TGTGCCAGCAGTGGGGGTGGGGGGGCATACAATGAGCAGTTCTTC.

The chain is built from TRBV27 and TRBJ2-5; TRBD1 is a possible D gene (6 bases). Trimming removed 5 bases at V and 4 bases at J, with 17 bases between. The germline CDR1 and CDR2 sequences are MNHEY and SMNVEV (reference sequence). The length of the CDR3 is 15 residues. The DNA of the CDR3 is TGTGCCAGCAGTAACAGGGATCTAGGGGGAGAGACCCAGTACTTC. It translates to CASSNRDLGGETQYF.

Only a few counts were recorded for this clonotype. The chain uses TRBV3-1 and TRBJ1-2; D unresolved. Trimming took off 3 bases at V and 5 bases at J, with 7 bases between the two ends. CDR3 length: 12 amino acids. The germline CDR1 and CDR2 sequences are LGHDT and YNNKEL (reference sequence). The CDR3 sequence is CASSHLRYGYTF. CDR3 coding DNA: TGTGCCAGCAGCCACTTACGGTATGGCTACACCTTC.

This clonotype was counted between two and nine times. CDR3 region: CASNENSNQPQHF. The CDR3 coding sequence is TGTGCCAGCAACGAGAACAGCAATCAGCCCCAGCATTTT. This chain links TRBV6-2 or TRBV6-3 with TRBJ1-5; D uncertain. CDR3 length equals 13 residues. Germline values: CDR1 MNHEY, CDR2 SVGEGT. V lost 7 bases to trimming and J lost 1 base, with 8 bases between them.

This clonotype was observed a few times. The chain has TRBV27 and TRBJ2-3; unclear D gene. CDR1 is MNHEY, CDR2 SMNVEV, per germline (reference sequence). Between the trimmed V and J ends, which lost 2 bases and 0 bases, there was a span of 6 bases. CDR3 size: 14 residues. In DNA, the CDR3 is TGTGCCAGCAGTTTACCAGATAGCACAGATACGCAGTATTTT. This translates into CASSLPDSTDTQYF.

The chain uses TRBV30 and TRBJ1-2; D gene ambiguous. The CDR3 runs to 14 residues. Germline loops: CDR1 GTSNPN, CDR2 SVGIG (reference sequence). Trimming removed 4 bases from V and 7 bases from J, with 19 bases in between. This CDR3 is CAWTTSGMGPGYTF. In DNA, the CDR3 is TGTGCCTGGACCACTTCCGGGATGGGTCCTGGCTACACCTTC.